The clone carrying this TCR beta chain was recorded at least ten times. The antigen is not known. Co-extraction of RNA and DNA was performed on roughly 17-32 mg of unsorted bulk tissue. Surgical resection was used to treat these primary liver carcinoma patients. A primer in the constant region served to generate TCR beta cDNA from approximately 500 ng of total RNA. Investigators got TCR beta libraries out of three nested multiplex PCR rounds, done with slightly modified ARM-PCR. The opening two PCR rounds, ten to eleven cycles each, paired TRBV1-TRBV30 forward primers with a C-beta reverse primer. TCRdb reprocessed the multiplex PCR reads with MiXCR, giving one entry per CDR3 protein. The table records 85,000 to 100,000 distinct CDR3 sequences, 68% of them present only once. This entry comes from a study of tumor-infiltrating lymphocytes in primary liver carcinoma. Study at large: The study reported T1-T3 N0M0 tumors spanning 4.2 to 10 cm. Findings of the study overall: Pairs comparing tumor with adjacent tissue or blood overlapped less than pairs drawn from tumor regions.

Germline CDR1 SGHNT, CDR2 YYREEE (reference sequence). CDR3 size: 18 residues. V shed 3 bases, J shed 4 bases, and the junction held 11 bases outside the gene matches. The receptor was derived from a man between 40 and 49 years old with primary liver carcinoma and hepatitis B virus infection. V usage is TRBV5-4 and J usage is TRBJ2-3, with 13 bases lining up with TRBD2. Sequenced: tumor-adjacent normal liver tissue. The CDR3 nucleotides read TGTGCCAGCAGCTATCGCGGACTAGCGGGAGATGTTGCAGATACGCAGTATTTT. Its protein is CASSYRGLAGDVADTQYF.